The entry below gives a single T cell receptor beta chain sequence along with its context. Antigen: not known. This sample is drawn from a study of T cell responses to AZD1222 COVID-19 vaccine. Whole-study results and caveats: Spike-specific TCR repertoires showed rising breadth and depth after two AZD1222 doses. The donor group comprised mostly white British people and more females; the analysis possibly underestimated clonal diversity. Targets within unmutated variant regions were reportedly found for nearly half of spike-specific TCRs.

Sequencing used immunoSEQ multiplex PCR; TCRdb keeps in-frame clones, though not all of them. The table has 97,000 or so clones, almost 85% seen once. The TCR originated in an adult in good health. Material: peripheral blood, obtained on day 0 of AZD1222 vaccination.

The CDR3 here is CASSSPGRILYGTSTDTQYF. DNA for the CDR3: TGTGCCAGCAGTTCCCCCGGGAGAATACTTTATGGAACTAGCACAGATACGCAGTATTTT. The chain links TRBV27 to TRBJ2-3, with a weak D call TRBD2 (6 bases). Deletions cut 4 bases from V and 0 bases from J, with 26 bases between. This CDR3 contains 20 residues. CDR1 is MNHEY and CDR2 is SMNVEV in the germline V gene (reference sequence).